The subject of this entry is one TCR beta chain. Only in-frame clones appear in the TCRdb table, and some are missing; sequencing was by immunoSEQ multiplex PCR. The sample shows about 29,000 clones, approximately 85% of them seen only once. The sample originates from a study of tumor-infiltrating lymphocytes in localized non-small cell lung cancer. Overall study context: Each patient gave resected tumor and non-adjacent uninvolved lung tissue.

This CDR3 contains 15 residues. CDR1 and CDR2 (germline): SGHNT, YYREEE (reference sequence). Trimming stripped 4 bases from V and 6 bases from J, with 16 bases between. This rearrangement joins TRBV5-4 to TRBJ2-2, with TRBD1 as a possible D gene (6 bases). This clonotype was obtained from a human donor with non-small cell lung cancer. Input material: lung tumor tissue. DNA for the CDR3: TGTGCCAGCAGCCGAACAGGGATAAGTCCCGGGGAGCTGTTTTTT. It yields the protein CASSRTGISPGELFF.